This TCR beta chain was sequenced for a study of T cells in Graves' hyperthyroidism and ophthalmopathy. Study-level information: Peripheral blood collection took place at initial diagnosis, before any treatment. General study points: Most clonotypes expanded in the thyroid (above 0.001) were also present in blood. Ophthalmopathy was identified by the model a median 6.5 months ahead of onset.

This clonotype came up many times. Its antigen is as yet unknown. The cohort's ophthalmopathy patients, a group with duration under 3 months, had a Clinical Activity Score of at least 3 and a NOSPECS grade of at least 4. Regions amplified from RNA transcripts were the TCR beta CDR3 regions. When the TCR CDR3 underwent first-round RT-PCR, the HTBI primer set was used. TCRdb processed the multiplex PCR reads anew with MiXCR; each CDR3 protein has one entry. This sample yields approximately 380,000 distinct CDR3 sequences, of which around 15% are seen a single time; 25% to 30% belongs to the top ten. Source material: blood. This TCR was sampled from a man aged 50-60 years with Graves' ophthalmopathy.

CDR3 loop: CSAARDGAPQETQYF. The DNA of the CDR3 is TGCAGCGCTGCTAGGGACGGGGCGCCCCAAGAGACCCAGTACTTC. This rearrangement joins TRBV29-1 to TRBJ2-5; tentatively, D is TRBD1 or TRBD2 (5 bases each). The CDR3 runs 15 residues. CDR1 and CDR2 (germline): SQVTM, ANQGSEA. Deletions cut 7 bases from V and 1 base from J, with 19 bases between.